By share, the clone carrying this TCR beta chain counts as large. Its antigen is unidentified. This specimen belongs to a study of CD4+ T cells in melanoma. Notes on the study in general: CD8+ T cell, macrophage and B cell function reportedly correlated with neoantigen-specific CD4+ T cells. Diverse differentiation states were reported for melanoma neoantigen-specific CD4+ T cells.

The CDR3 runs 15 residues. V dropped 0 bases and J dropped 0 bases, with 8 bases sitting between them. CDR1 and CDR2 from the germline V gene are LNHNV and YYDKDF (reference sequence). This table comes from immunoSEQ multiplex PCR, and its TCRdb copy is limited to in-frame clones, with some not included. The data show a few thousand clones, with about 70% seen just once and approximately 25% held by the top ten. The sequence came from a human donor with melanoma. The sample taken for sequencing was cells from a culture (not recorded whether cultured in vitro). The chain uses TRBV15 and TRBJ1-1, with no clear D. The CDR3 spells CATSRDKVMNTEAFF. DNA for the CDR3: TGTGCCACCAGCAGAGATAAAGTCATGAACACTGAAGCTTTCTTT.